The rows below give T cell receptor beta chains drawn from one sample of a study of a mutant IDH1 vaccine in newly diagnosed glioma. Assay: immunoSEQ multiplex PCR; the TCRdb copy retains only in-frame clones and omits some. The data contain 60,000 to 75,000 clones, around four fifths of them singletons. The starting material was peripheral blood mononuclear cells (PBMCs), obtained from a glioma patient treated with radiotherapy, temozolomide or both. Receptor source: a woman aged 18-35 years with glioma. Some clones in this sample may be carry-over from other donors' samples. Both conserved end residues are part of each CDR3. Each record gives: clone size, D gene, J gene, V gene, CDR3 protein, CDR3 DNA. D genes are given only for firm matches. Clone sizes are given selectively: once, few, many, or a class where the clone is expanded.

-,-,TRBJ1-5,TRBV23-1,CASPPRGGPPLNQPQHF,TGCGCCAGTCCTCCCCGTGGGGGGCCGCCGCTCAATCAGCCCCAGCATTTT
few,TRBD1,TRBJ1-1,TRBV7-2,CASSFVTGAAFF,TGTGCCAGCAGCTTTGTGACAGGGGCCGCTTTCTTT
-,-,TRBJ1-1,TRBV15,CATSRRPDKAFF,TGTGCCACCAGCAGACGACCGGACAAGGCTTTCTTT
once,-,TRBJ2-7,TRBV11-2,CASSLDLGSTYEQYF,TGTGCCAGCAGCTTAGATCTTGGGTCCACCTACGAGCAGTACTTC
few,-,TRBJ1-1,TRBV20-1,CSAEADTEAFF,TGCAGTGCTGAGGCGGACACTGAAGCTTTCTTT
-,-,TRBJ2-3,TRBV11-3,CASSPRFGGTGTDTQYF,TGTGCCAGCAGCCCCCGCTTCGGCGGGACGGGCACAGATACGCAGTATTTT
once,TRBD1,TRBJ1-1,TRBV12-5,CASGLRGTGGRNTEAFF,TGTGCTAGTGGTTTGAGGGGGACAGGGGGTAGGAACACTGAAGCTTTCTTT
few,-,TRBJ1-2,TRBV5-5,CASTPMVEGGGYTF,TGTGCCAGCACCCCAATGGTGGAGGGTGGTGGCTACACCTTC
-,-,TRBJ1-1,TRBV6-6,CASSRTLTEAFF,TGTGCCAGCAGTCGGACCCTCACTGAAGCTTTCTTT
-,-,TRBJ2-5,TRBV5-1,CASSLAPKTQYF,TGCGCCAGCAGCTTAGCCCCGAAGACCCAGTACTTC
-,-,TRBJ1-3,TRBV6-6,CASSYSPGLGNTIYF,TGTGCCAGCAGTTACTCCCCAGGGCTAGGAAACACCATATATTTT
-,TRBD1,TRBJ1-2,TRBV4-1,CASSHLDQGVGYGYTF,TGCGCCAGCAGCCACCTAGACCAGGGGGTTGGCTATGGCTACACCTTC
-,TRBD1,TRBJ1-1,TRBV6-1,CASSLNRGNTEAFF,TGTGCCAGCAGTCTCAACAGGGGAAACACTGAAGCTTTCTTT
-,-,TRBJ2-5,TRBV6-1,CASRELARQETQYF,TGTGCCAGCAGAGAGCTAGCGCGACAAGAGACCCAGTACTTC
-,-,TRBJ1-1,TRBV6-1,CASSERGGTEAFF,TGTGCCAGCAGTGAACGGGGGGGCACTGAAGCTTTCTTT
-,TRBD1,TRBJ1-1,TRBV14,CASSQDRDWTGGKTEAFF,TGTGCCAGCAGCCAAGATCGGGACTGGACAGGGGGTAAAACTGAAGCTTTCTTT
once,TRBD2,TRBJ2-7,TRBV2,CASRGLREGTGEQYF,TGTGCCAGCAGGGGCTTGCGGGAGGGCACAGGGGAGCAGTACTTC
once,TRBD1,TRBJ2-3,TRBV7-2,CASRPETGSSPAQYF,TGTGCCAGCAGACCCGAGACAGGGAGTTCACCGGCGCAGTATTTT
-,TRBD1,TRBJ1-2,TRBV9,CASSVVGTGGIYGYTF,TGTGCCAGCAGCGTCGTGGGGACAGGGGGCATCTATGGCTACACCTTC
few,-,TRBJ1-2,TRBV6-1,CASSAQGIFGYTF,TGTGCCAGCAGTGCTCAGGGAATTTTTGGCTACACCTTC
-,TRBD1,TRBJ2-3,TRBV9,CASSTRTGLRTDTQYF,TGTGCCAGCAGCACCCGGACAGGCTTACGCACAGATACGCAGTATTTT
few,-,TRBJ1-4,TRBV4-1,CASSQGPNPNEKLFF,TGCGCCAGCAGCCAAGGACCAAATCCCAATGAAAAACTGTTTTTT